The sample holds a few counts of the clone carrying this T cell receptor (beta chain). The sample originates from a study of human T cells and chemical hapten exposure. V was shortened by 6 bases and J by 4 bases, with 12 bases between the two germline ends. The CDR3 runs to 14 residues. Germline lookup yields CDR1 MRHNA and CDR2 SNTAGT. TCRdb passed the RACE reads through MiXCR, listing each CDR3 protein once. This table holds under 85,000 distinct CDR3 sequences, 10% to 13% found once. Time point given: patch test 1, 2 weeks after DPC sensitization. Stated treatment: therapeutic diphenylcyclopropenone sensitization with weekly scalp DPC.

The receptor's source is a woman between 50 and 59 years old with alopecia areata. Some clones in this sample may be carry-over from other donors' samples. The chain uses TRBV6-4 and TRBJ2-2, with TRBD2 as a possible D gene (5 bases). This specimen consisted of whole blood, obtained in connection with sensitization to the hapten diphenylcyclopropenone (DPC). The CDR3 sequence is CASSRTVVTGELFF. CDR3 nucleotide sequence: TGTGCCAGCAGCCGGACTGTGGTCACCGGGGAGCTGTTTTTT.